This entry is about one TCR beta chain. Its target is not known. This CDR3 region has 15 residues. J lost 9 bases, V lost 4 bases, and 13 bases had no gene match. CDR1 and CDR2 (germline): LNHDA, SQIVND (reference sequence). Sequenced by immunoSEQ multiplex PCR; TCRdb stores in-frame clones only, minus some. The data hold 31,000 or so clones, with 85% to 90% observed a single time. This sample was included in a study of T cells in narcolepsy. Study-wide points: Blood of same and different patients, but not healthy controls, reportedly held recurring autoreactive clonotypes. Autoreactive clone sequences were missing from some blood memory CD4+ repertoires. HCRT-specific and TRIB2-specific autoreactive clonotypes appeared among same-patient CSF and blood CD4+ clonotypes.

The material sequenced was CD45RA- memory CD4+ T cells from PBMCs. The TCR originated in a human donor with narcolepsy. The genes are TRBV19 and TRBJ1-1, with 8 bases matching TRBD1. CDR3 coding DNA: TGTGCCAGTAGTACCGATACAGGGGGTGTAGGTAAAGCTTTCTTT. Its translation: CASSTDTGGVGKAFF.